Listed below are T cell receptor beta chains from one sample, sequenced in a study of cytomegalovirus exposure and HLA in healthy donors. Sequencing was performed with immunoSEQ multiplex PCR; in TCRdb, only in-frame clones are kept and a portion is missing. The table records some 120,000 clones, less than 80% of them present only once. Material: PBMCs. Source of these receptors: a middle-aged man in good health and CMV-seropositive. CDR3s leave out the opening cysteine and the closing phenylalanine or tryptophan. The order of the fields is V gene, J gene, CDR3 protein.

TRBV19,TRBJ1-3,ASSGTAGNTIY
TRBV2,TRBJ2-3,ASSESATDTQY
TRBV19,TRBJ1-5,ASSWETGSNQPQH
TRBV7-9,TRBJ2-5,ASSPLAGGKETQY
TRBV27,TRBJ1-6,ASTKTGPLH
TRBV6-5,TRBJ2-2,ASTRTGRTGELF
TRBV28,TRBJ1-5,ASSVWEGLFGNQPQH
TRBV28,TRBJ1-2,ASRHPVNYGYT
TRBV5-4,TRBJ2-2,ASSPWGQSNTGELF
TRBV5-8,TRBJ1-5,ASSRDSDSNQPQH
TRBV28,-,ASSFDRGTYEQY
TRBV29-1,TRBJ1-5,SVRTANSNQPQH
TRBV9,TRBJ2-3,ASSLRLAGPTDTQY
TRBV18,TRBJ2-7,ASSLETGTSVRDHEQY
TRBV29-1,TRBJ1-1,SGRQGASTEAF
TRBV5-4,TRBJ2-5,ASSSSGPQETQY
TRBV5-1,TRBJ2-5,ASSLGHGERGLETQY
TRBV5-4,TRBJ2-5,ASSRKTSGDSQETQY
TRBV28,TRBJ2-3,ASSPRQGTDTQY
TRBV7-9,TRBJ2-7,ASSPSRGGTGDHEQY
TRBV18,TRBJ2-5,ASSPDSRWETQY
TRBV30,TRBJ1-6,AYRDRGWLSPLH
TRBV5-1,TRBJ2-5,ASSLGGSRETQY
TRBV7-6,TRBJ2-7,ASSPGTGVREQY
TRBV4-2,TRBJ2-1,ASSLAAGGSYNEQF
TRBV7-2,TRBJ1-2,ASSLEGDGYT
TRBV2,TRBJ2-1,ASRREGLYNEQF
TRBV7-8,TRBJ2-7,ASSLRTGAYEQY
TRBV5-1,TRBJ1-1,ASSLAGLTPQGTEAF
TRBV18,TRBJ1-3,ASSPVRGLDGNTIY
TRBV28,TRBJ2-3,ASTKRITDTQY
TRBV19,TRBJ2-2,ASSIAVTGELF
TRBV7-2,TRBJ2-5,ASSLGRGKETQY
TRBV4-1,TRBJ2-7,ASSQTGTDYYEQY
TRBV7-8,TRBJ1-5,ASSPDRATGNQPQH
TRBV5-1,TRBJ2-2,ASSSTGTSNTGELF
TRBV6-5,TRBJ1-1,ASSYAENTEAF
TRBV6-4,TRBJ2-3,ASSEKREIDTQY
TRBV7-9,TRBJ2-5,ASSAPGFQETQY
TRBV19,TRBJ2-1,ASSIDGSSYNEQF
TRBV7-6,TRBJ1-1,ASSPNSDTEAF
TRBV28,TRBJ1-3,ASSLGGSGGNTIY
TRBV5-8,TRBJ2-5,ASSLDRLEETQY
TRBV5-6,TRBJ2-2,ASSLRTSGSYTGELF
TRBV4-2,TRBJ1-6,ASSQEGDIQNSPLH
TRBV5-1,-,ASSLGGRAISYEQY
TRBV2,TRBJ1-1,ASRYRRQQNTEAF
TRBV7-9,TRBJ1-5,ASSKGPGQGNQPQH
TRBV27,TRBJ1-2,ASSLYRDDGYT
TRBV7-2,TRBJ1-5,ASSFGPLNGQPQH
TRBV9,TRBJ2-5,ASSVGLGGGGETQY
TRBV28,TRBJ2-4,ASSPSGLAKNIQY
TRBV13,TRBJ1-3,ASSFLTAGNTIY
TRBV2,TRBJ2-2,ASSELVRGELF
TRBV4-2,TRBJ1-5,ASSQDQAGYQPQH
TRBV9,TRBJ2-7,SSYEQY
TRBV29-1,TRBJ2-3,SVESRGIRPMLTDTQY